This is a list of T cell receptor beta chains from one sample in a study of Graves' ophthalmopathy and Graves' hyperthyroidism. MiXCR, applied by TCRdb to the multiplex PCR reads, yields one record per CDR3 protein. This sample yields around 1.1 million distinct CDR3 sequences, of which 35% to 40% are seen a single time; 11% belongs to the top ten. The sequenced material came from peripheral blood or thyroid tissue (not recorded which). These receptors were taken from an adult man with Graves' hyperthyroidism. Both conserved end residues are part of each CDR3. Each record gives: D gene, clone size, J gene, V gene, CDR3 protein, CDR3 DNA. The D gene is left open where the match is weak. Clone size is shown for a subset of rows, as once, few, many or a class of expanded clone.

D gene: TRBD1
clone size: many
J gene: TRBJ1-4
V gene: TRBV12-3/TRBV12-4
CDR3 protein: CASRDGTAGEKLFF
CDR3 DNA: TGTGCCAGCAGGGACGGGACAGCTGGAGAAAAACTGTTTTTT

D gene: TRBD2
clone size: few
J gene: TRBJ2-5
V gene: TRBV20-1
CDR3 protein: CSARRSGRGAETQYF
CDR3 DNA: TGCAGTGCTAGACGTAGCGGGAGAGGGGCAGAGACCCAGTACTTC

D gene: -
clone size: many
J gene: TRBJ1-2
V gene: TRBV29-1
CDR3 protein: CSVVGHYGYTF
CDR3 DNA: TGCAGCGTTGTAGGTCACTATGGCTACACCTTC

D gene: -
clone size: many
J gene: TRBJ1-1
V gene: TRBV7-9
CDR3 protein: CASSLAAEGTEAFF
CDR3 DNA: TGTGCCAGCAGCTTAGCGGCAGAGGGCACTGAAGCTTTCTTT

D gene: -
clone size: -
J gene: TRBJ2-2
V gene: TRBV5-1
CDR3 protein: CASGIIGQSNTGELFF
CDR3 DNA: TGCGCCAGCGGAATTATTGGACAGTCGAACACCGGGGAGCTGTTTTTT

D gene: -
clone size: -
J gene: TRBJ2-5
V gene: TRBV7-9
CDR3 protein: CASSQDHRPVETQYF
CDR3 DNA: TGCGCCAGCAGCCAAGATCACAGGCCTGTGGAGACCCAGTACTTC

D gene: TRBD1
clone size: -
J gene: TRBJ2-6
V gene: TRBV29-1
CDR3 protein: CSVERTGEVPGANVLTF
CDR3 DNA: TGCAGCGTTGAAAGAACAGGGGAAGTTCCTGGGGCCAACGTCCTGACTTTC

D gene: -
clone size: -
J gene: TRBJ1-2
V gene: TRBV20-1
CDR3 protein: CSASSQRNYGYTF
CDR3 DNA: TGCAGTGCTTCCAGTCAGAGAAACTATGGCTACACCTTC

D gene: -
clone size: many
J gene: TRBJ2-5
V gene: TRBV24-1
CDR3 protein: CATSDSVETQYF
CDR3 DNA: TGTGCCACCAGTGATTCCGTCGAGACCCAGTACTTC

D gene: TRBD1
clone size: -
J gene: TRBJ2-6
V gene: TRBV11-2
CDR3 protein: CASSTPGQGIAGANVLTF
CDR3 DNA: TGTGCCAGCAGCACGCCGGGACAGGGGATCGCTGGGGCCAACGTCCTGACTTTC

D gene: TRBD2
clone size: many
J gene: TRBJ2-7
V gene: TRBV15
CDR3 protein: CATSGRVRTSGGAIHEQYF
CDR3 DNA: TGTGCCACCAGCGGGAGAGTTCGGACTAGCGGGGGTGCAATCCACGAGCAGTACTTC

D gene: -
clone size: few
J gene: TRBJ1-5
V gene: TRBV6-2/TRBV6-3
CDR3 protein: CASSYAGRGNQPQHF
CDR3 DNA: TGTGCCAGCAGTTACGCGGGTCGTGGCAATCAGCCCCAGCATTTT

D gene: -
clone size: once
J gene: TRBJ2-7
V gene: TRBV7-2
CDR3 protein: CASSPPGTDQQYF
CDR3 DNA: TGTGCCAGCAGCCCCCCCGGGACGGATCAGCAGTACTTC

D gene: TRBD1
clone size: few
J gene: TRBJ1-4
V gene: TRBV7-8
CDR3 protein: CASSQGGIDEKLFF
CDR3 DNA: TGTGCCAGCAGCCAGGGGGGAATAGATGAAAAACTGTTTTTT

D gene: TRBD1
clone size: -
J gene: TRBJ1-1
V gene: TRBV6-5
CDR3 protein: CASSFGDRDYNEAFF
CDR3 DNA: TGTGCCAGCAGTTTTGGGGACAGGGACTACAATGAAGCTTTCTTT

D gene: TRBD1
clone size: -
J gene: TRBJ2-7
V gene: TRBV10-3
CDR3 protein: CAIREGQGYEQYF
CDR3 DNA: TGTGCCATCAGGGAGGGACAGGGTTACGAGCAGTACTTC

D gene: TRBD1
clone size: few
J gene: TRBJ1-2
V gene: TRBV12-3/TRBV12-4
CDR3 protein: CASSYGPPGTGYGYTF
CDR3 DNA: TGTGCCAGCAGTTACGGACCCCCCGGGACAGGATATGGCTACACCTTC

D gene: -
clone size: -
J gene: TRBJ2-7
V gene: TRBV4-1
CDR3 protein: CASSQGEGLPYEQYF
CDR3 DNA: TGCGCCAGCAGCCAAGGTGAAGGCCTTCCCTACGAGCAGTACTTC

D gene: -
clone size: -
J gene: TRBJ2-3
V gene: TRBV5-1
CDR3 protein: CASSLWDSTDTQYF
CDR3 DNA: TGCGCCAGCAGCTTGTGGGACAGCACAGATACGCAGTATTTT

D gene: TRBD1
clone size: few
J gene: TRBJ1-2
V gene: TRBV6-1
CDR3 protein: CASRESGQNYGYTF
CDR3 DNA: TGTGCCAGCAGAGAATCGGGACAGAACTATGGCTACACCTTC

D gene: TRBD2
clone size: few
J gene: TRBJ2-5
V gene: TRBV7-2
CDR3 protein: CASSPGGAAGETQYF
CDR3 DNA: TGTGCCAGCAGCCCCGGGGGGGCGGCGGGGGAGACCCAGTACTTC

D gene: -
clone size: -
J gene: TRBJ1-2
V gene: TRBV9
CDR3 protein: CASSVDTGSYGYTF
CDR3 DNA: TGTGCCAGCAGCGTAGATACGGGCTCCTATGGCTACACCTTC

D gene: TRBD2
clone size: -
J gene: TRBJ2-3
V gene: TRBV29-1
CDR3 protein: CSGSGRTDTQYF
CDR3 DNA: TGCAGCGGTAGCGGGCGCACAGATACGCAGTATTTT

D gene: -
clone size: -
J gene: TRBJ2-5
V gene: TRBV5-1
CDR3 protein: CASTEPGEETQYF
CDR3 DNA: TGCGCCAGCACCGAGCCGGGCGAGGAGACCCAGTACTTC

D gene: -
clone size: -
J gene: TRBJ1-6
V gene: TRBV7-8
CDR3 protein: CASSSGESRNSPLHF
CDR3 DNA: TGTGCCAGCAGCTCGGGGGAGAGTCGGAATTCACCCCTCCACTTT

D gene: -
clone size: -
J gene: TRBJ1-5
V gene: TRBV10-3
CDR3 protein: CAISTGTPGQPQHF
CDR3 DNA: TGTGCCATCAGCACCGGGACACCGGGTCAGCCCCAGCATTTT

D gene: -
clone size: -
J gene: TRBJ2-2
V gene: TRBV7-2
CDR3 protein: CASSFARGRATGELFF
CDR3 DNA: TGTGCCAGCAGCTTTGCCAGGGGGAGGGCCACCGGGGAGCTGTTTTTT

D gene: -
clone size: many
J gene: TRBJ2-7
V gene: TRBV20-1
CDR3 protein: CSARSYGGDSYEQYF
CDR3 DNA: TGCAGTGCTAGATCATATGGGGGCGATTCCTACGAGCAGTACTTC

D gene: -
clone size: -
J gene: TRBJ2-6
V gene: TRBV10-3
CDR3 protein: CAISESTVLTF
CDR3 DNA: TGTGCCATCAGTGAGTCGACGGTTCTGACTTTC

D gene: -
clone size: many
J gene: TRBJ1-5
V gene: TRBV20-1
CDR3 protein: CSARDEVPNYSNQPQHF
CDR3 DNA: TGCAGTGCTAGAGATGAGGTCCCCAATTATAGCAATCAGCCCCAGCATTTT

D gene: -
clone size: many
J gene: TRBJ1-6
V gene: TRBV5-6
CDR3 protein: CASSSGGCSPLHF
CDR3 DNA: TGTGCCAGCAGCTCCGGGGGTTGTTCACCCCTCCACTTT

D gene: -
clone size: many
J gene: TRBJ2-2
V gene: TRBV24-1
CDR3 protein: CATSEEQGFDTGELFF
CDR3 DNA: TGTGCCACCAGTGAAGAACAGGGTTTTGACACCGGGGAGCTGTTTTTT

D gene: -
clone size: -
J gene: TRBJ1-6
V gene: TRBV6-5
CDR3 protein: CASSLQGRSNSPLHF
CDR3 DNA: TGTGCCAGCAGTTTACAGGGAAGGTCCAATTCACCCCTCCACTTT

D gene: TRBD1
clone size: -
J gene: TRBJ2-7
V gene: TRBV10-3
CDR3 protein: CAISASEDRNYEQYF
CDR3 DNA: TGTGCCATCAGTGCGAGTGAGGACAGGAACTACGAGCAGTACTTC

D gene: -
clone size: few
J gene: TRBJ2-7
V gene: TRBV4-3
CDR3 protein: CASSPGLTDEQYF
CDR3 DNA: TGCGCCAGCAGCCCGGGACTGACTGACGAGCAGTACTTC

D gene: -
clone size: few
J gene: TRBJ2-3
V gene: TRBV6-6
CDR3 protein: CASSSTRSPGTDTQYF
CDR3 DNA: TGTGCCAGCAGTTCCACCCGCAGCCCGGGCACAGATACGCAGTATTTT

D gene: -
clone size: once
J gene: TRBJ2-7
V gene: TRBV27
CDR3 protein: CASSLNSGVFYEQYF
CDR3 DNA: TGTGCCAGCAGTTTAAATTCGGGGGTCTTTTACGAGCAGTACTTC

D gene: -
clone size: -
J gene: TRBJ1-5
V gene: TRBV15
CDR3 protein: CATSRVATASNQPQHF
CDR3 DNA: TGTGCCACCAGCAGAGTTGCAACCGCTAGCAATCAGCCCCAGCATTTT

D gene: TRBD2
clone size: many
J gene: TRBJ2-2
V gene: TRBV7-8
CDR3 protein: CASSLARTSADRELFF
CDR3 DNA: TGTGCCAGCAGCTTAGCGAGGACTAGCGCTGACCGGGAGCTGTTTTTT

D gene: TRBD2
clone size: -
J gene: TRBJ2-3
V gene: TRBV7-2
CDR3 protein: CASGTSGSTDTQYF
CDR3 DNA: TGTGCCAGTGGTACTAGCGGAAGCACAGATACGCAGTATTTT

D gene: -
clone size: few
J gene: TRBJ1-5
V gene: TRBV4-1
CDR3 protein: CASSQEGPGSYQPQHF
CDR3 DNA: TGCGCCAGCAGCCAAGAGGGGCCAGGGTCCTATCAGCCCCAGCATTTT

D gene: -
clone size: -
J gene: TRBJ1-1
V gene: TRBV20-1
CDR3 protein: CSASWEVGTEAFF
CDR3 DNA: TGCAGTGCTAGTTGGGAGGTGGGCACTGAAGCTTTCTTT

D gene: TRBD2
clone size: -
J gene: TRBJ2-5
V gene: TRBV12-3/TRBV12-4
CDR3 protein: CASSTSSGGLEGTQYF
CDR3 DNA: TGTGCCAGCAGTACGTCTAGCGGCGGCTTAGAAGGGACCCAGTACTTC

D gene: -
clone size: -
J gene: TRBJ2-6
V gene: TRBV19
CDR3 protein: CASSMLGSGANVLTF
CDR3 DNA: TGTGCCAGTAGTATGTTGGGGTCTGGGGCCAACGTCCTGACTTTC